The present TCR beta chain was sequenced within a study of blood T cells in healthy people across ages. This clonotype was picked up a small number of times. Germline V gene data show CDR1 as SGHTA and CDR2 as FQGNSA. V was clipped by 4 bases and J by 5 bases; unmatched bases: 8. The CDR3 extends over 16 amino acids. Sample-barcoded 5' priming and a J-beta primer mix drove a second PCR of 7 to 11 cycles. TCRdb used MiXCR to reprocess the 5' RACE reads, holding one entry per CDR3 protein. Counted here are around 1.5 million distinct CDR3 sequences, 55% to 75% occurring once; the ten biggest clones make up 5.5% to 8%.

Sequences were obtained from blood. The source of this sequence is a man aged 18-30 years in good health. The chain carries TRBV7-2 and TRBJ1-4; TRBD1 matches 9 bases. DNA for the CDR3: TGTGCCAGCAGCTATCCCCGGACAGGGGCCAATGAAAAACTGTTTTTT. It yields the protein CASSYPRTGANEKLFF.